This T cell receptor (beta chain) was captured in a study of cytomegalovirus exposure and HLA in healthy donors (dated by TCRdb to 2017 to 2019). Regarding the study in general: According to an earlier analysis of several hundred of the donors, some 180 million T cells yielded 120 million or so unique TCR beta sequences and around 300 Gb of sequence data. Rather than drawing on any new phenotypic data, the later analysis identified candidate immune exposures from TCR beta sequences and the way those sequences occurred across donors. The study was designed to test whether signatures of past pathogen exposure could be identified by cataloging public T cell receptors. The T cell repertoires of under 700 subjects were profiled by immunosequencing and related to cytomegalovirus serostatus. The study combined high-throughput TCR immunosequencing, statistical association of individual TCRs with disease status, and machine learning to predict cytomegalovirus infection status. The number of donors typed differed by locus, with roughly 629-640 for A, B, C, DRB1 and DQB1, over 500 for DQA1, 600 to 610 for DPA1, and around 450 for DPB1. Roughly 5 DR-DQ haplotypes were treated as single units for association and clustering because of strong linkage in the cohort. HLA typing covered class I and class II loci at four-digit resolution. Around 320 gigabases of sequencing data and tens of millions of unique TCR sequences were included in an early release covering 500 to 750 HLA-typed donors. Across some 400 genotyped donors of the cohort, an average of approximately 220,000 unique TCR beta nucleotide sequences per donor were sequenced, and roughly 20% of those sequences were non-productive. A later genetic analysis used genome-wide SNP genotypes for about 60% of the roughly 700 donors, treating that subset as a discovery cohort. A later analysis re-examined previously published TCR beta repertoires from around 670 donors and added high-resolution HLA genotyping to investigate patterns of TCR occurrence. A separate validation cohort of approximately 120 different subjects was used in addition to the approximately 700-subject first cohort. Of the approximately 370 genotyped donors, more than 75% were placed in the genetic ancestry cluster associated with self-reported Caucasian donors. An earlier analysis of 587 of the donors used high-throughput TCR beta sequencing to judge whether each TCR beta V gene segment behaved as functional or pseudogenic. Donor age, sex, ethnicity and CMV serostatus were collected together with the repertoire data. Every discovery cohort repertoire had been produced on one sequencing platform. Here is what the overall study found, with its caveats: Presence/absence analyses assumed roughly uniform sequencing depth across donors, an assumption that may not hold. A later analysis found that most CMV-associated TCR beta chains appeared HLA-restricted, with HLA associations seemingly driven largely by CMV exposure. An association between a missense DCLRE1C variant and V-gene and J-gene trimming of TCR beta chains was found in a later genetic analysis and replicated in an independent cohort. At a false discovery rate of 0.05, a later analysis linked around 15,000 TCR beta sequences to specific HLA alleles. Because HLA typing was unavailable for some donors at each locus, only the typed subset was used in association tests. Compared with the roughly 700-donor mean, donors in an Asian-associated ancestry cluster had fewer N-insertions in productive TCRs, according to a later genetic analysis. Correlated functional status among segregating V segments might reflect linkage disequilibrium, but an unknown experimental factor could not be ruled out. According to the authors, the approach could potentially be generalized to other disease states and immunological phenotypes. The 87-base-pair reads could not distinguish some IMGT-functional V segments, including TRBV6-2 and TRBV6-3, so those segments were excluded. This cohort had only TCR beta chains sequenced, and the lack of alpha or paired-chain data limited which features could be detected. In a later analysis, TCR association rates were found to vary across HLA loci, with the most associated TCRs seen for DRB1 alleles and the fewest for HLA-C alleles. While some public TCRs were present in many individuals, most TCR sequences turned up only very rarely across donors. A total of 150 or so TCR beta chains were listed by the study as associated with cytomegalovirus. A further reported finding was that TCR beta sequences accurately predicted the HLA-A and HLA-B alleles for most subjects in the first cohort. In vitro tests confirmed that a few of the cytomegalovirus-associated TCR beta chains recognize cytomegalovirus antigens. When HLA alleles, especially DR and DQ, strongly co-occurred, TCR associations were difficult to assign to individual alleles. In a later analysis, HLA-associated TCR beta chains were found to be more clonally expanded and to have lower generation probabilities than equally common non-associated chains. A cluster of highly shared sequence variants was judged likely to represent a technical artifact of the sequencing pipeline. Because counts were too low, roughly 16 rarely observed V segments, including chromosome 9 orphons, were excluded from the earlier analysis of 587 of the donors. Cytomegalovirus status was reported to be diagnosed by the classifier with high specificity and sensitivity in both the original and validation cohorts. Several of the top co-occurrence clusters appeared to be linked to parvovirus B19, influenza, CMV and Epstein-Barr virus, according to a later analysis. Broadly in line with IMGT annotations, most TCR beta V segments showed up in productive rearrangements about 87% or about 30% of the time in an earlier analysis of around 600 of the donors. For the cohort, immune exposure information was limited to CMV serostatus.

Comments on this clone: Its recognized antigen is unknown. No per-base quality is available; no much larger clone lies one base away.

The cohort was made up of several hundred healthy bone marrow donors. At the time of sampling, all cohort members were nominally healthy, though unrecorded immune exposures were likely present. CMV serostatus was recorded as positive for about 300 and negative for about 50% of the roughly 670 cohort members, whereas no CMV serostatus was recorded for the donor in question. Each donor provided a peripheral blood sample, and peripheral blood mononuclear cells were used for TCR beta sequencing. The Qiagen DNeasy Blood Extraction Kit was used to extract genomic DNA from the blood cell samples. The receptor library was made with the immunoSEQ multiplex PCR assay. For the multiplex PCR, a mixture combining 60 forward primers for TCR Vbeta segments and 13 reverse primers for TCR Jbeta segments was used. The CDR3 region of rearranged TCR beta genes was amplified from genomic DNA with a multiplex PCR assay. On the Illumina HiSeq System, the amplified TCR beta libraries were sequenced as 87-base-pair reads. The published analysis was carried out like this. A later analysis tallied some 79 million unique TCR beta chains across the 700 or so repertoires, and approximately 9.9 million of those chains were shared by two or more donors. Raw reads were error-corrected and collapsed into unique sequences by a nearest-neighbor algorithm in which closely related sequences were merged to remove PCR and sequencing errors. To assign V, D and J gene segments, CDR3 sequences were aligned to IMGT reference sequences. Each retained sequence needed at least a six-nucleotide match to both a V gene segment and a J gene segment. Rearrangements were classified as productive when the CDR3 lacked stop codons and remained in frame with V and J, and all other rearrangements were classified as non-productive. CDR3 was defined by IMGT convention, running from the second conserved V-encoded cysteine to the conserved J-encoded phenylalanine. Sequences without an unambiguous match to a single V gene segment were excluded from the earlier analysis of 587 of the donors. An earlier analysis of 587 of the donors classified V segments as functional when productive rearrangements were above 56.7% and as segregating when the standard deviation between donors was above 5%. A statistical classification framework was built to diagnose cytomegalovirus status from the catalog of TCR beta chain sequences. A later analysis assigned V and J genes by comparing TCR nucleotide sequences with IMGT/GENE-DB human TR gene sequences. The TCRdist pipeline was used in a later analysis to assign CDR3 sequences and most-parsimonious VDJ recombination scenarios. In a later analysis, each TCR beta chain was defined by its CDR3 amino acid sequence together with its V-gene family, and reads without a unique V-gene family were excluded. In a later analysis, 450 to 600 highly shared, low-generation-probability nucleotide sequences were removed to address suspected cross-contamination and a sequencing artifact. In a later analysis, a clonal expansion index was calculated for each public chain from normalized within-repertoire ranks of inferred template counts. In a later analysis, generation probabilities were computed using a VDJ recombination model fitted to out-of-frame rearrangements, and the results were checked against IGoR. In a later analysis, TCR-TCR, TCR-HLA and TCR-CMV co-occurrence was scored with hypergeometric tests, and a repertoire-size bias correction was applied to TCR pairs. To estimate false discovery rates, a later analysis permuted the HLA or CMV assignments 20 times. In a later analysis, co-occurring TCRs were grouped using DBSCAN, with TCRdist sequence similarity added in when clustering inside HLA-allele-positive subsets. Repertoires with fewer than 30,000 or more than 120,000 public chains were left out of co-occurrence clustering, as were five repertoires with anomalous nucleotide sharing. In TCRdb, the immuneACCESS table is reduced to in-frame sequences with V and J assigned. These tables do not hold every clone; where another copy was compared, an unresolved V gene accounts for under half, and the others remain unexplained. The V and J calls and clone size were taken over from that table, and D and trimming were inferred from the DNA. Here the sample has 150,000 or so clones; 72% occur a single time. The ten largest clones represent 2% to 3% of the sample.

The CDR3 holds 18 amino acids from the cysteine to the phenylalanine. Only CDR3 DNA is held: 54 bases, read in frame from base 1. CDR1 and CDR2 (SGHTA, FQGNSA) derive from the germline V gene. V and J lose 2 bases and 3 bases, and a span of 22 bases separates them. The chain was built from TRBV7-2 and TRBJ1-1; possibly the D gene is TRBD1, per 5 matching bases. This TCR was sampled from a human donor in good health. The sequenced sample was PBMCs. The CDR3 here reads CASSLTPIITGLDTEAFF. Read as DNA, the sequence is TGTGCCAGCAGCTTAACCCCTATAATTACAGGTCTGGACACTGAAGCTTTCTTT.